The clone carrying this T cell receptor (beta chain) was seen more than once but under ten times. The antigen is not known. This sample is drawn from a study of T cell repertoires in cytomegalovirus infection. Overall study: Both CMV infection and a matching HLA type were indicated by public TCR beta signatures. Overall study findings and caveats: Within the response measured ex vivo, HLA-C-restricted CMV-specific TCR beta clonotypes were dominant. Cumulative frequency of public TCR beta families picked out carriers of CMV plus the relevant HLA.

CDR1 SGHDT and CDR2 YYEEEE come from the germline V gene. CDR3 size: 15 residues. The V gene end was trimmed by 4 bases and the J gene end by 4 bases; junction bases not matched to a gene: 11. TCRdb reanalysed the reads using MiXCR and keeps one entry per CDR3 protein. The table records approximately 320,000 distinct CDR3 sequences, 9% to 9.5% of them present only once. The chain couples TRBV5-6 to TRBJ2-7; 7 nucleotides agree with TRBD1. This TCR was sampled from a human donor in good health (CMV status not recorded). Some clones in this sample may be carry-over from other donors' samples. The sample was PBMCs. This CDR3 is CASSLTGTGIYEQYF. DNA for the CDR3: TGTGCCAGCAGCCTGACAGGGACCGGCATTTACGAGCAGTACTTC.